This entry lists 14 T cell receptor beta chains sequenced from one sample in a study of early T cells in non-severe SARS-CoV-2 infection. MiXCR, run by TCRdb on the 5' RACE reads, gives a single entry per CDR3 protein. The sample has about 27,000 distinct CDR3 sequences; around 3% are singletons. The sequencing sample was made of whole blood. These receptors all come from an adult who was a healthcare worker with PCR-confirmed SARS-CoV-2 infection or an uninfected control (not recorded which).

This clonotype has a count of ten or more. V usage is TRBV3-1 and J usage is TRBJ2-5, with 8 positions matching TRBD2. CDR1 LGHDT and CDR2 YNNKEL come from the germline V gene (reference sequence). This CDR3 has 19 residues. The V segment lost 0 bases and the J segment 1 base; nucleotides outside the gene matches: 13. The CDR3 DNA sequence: TGTGCCAGCAGCCAAGATCCGAGCGGGGGTTTATCCATCCAAGAGACCCAGTACTTC. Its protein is CASSQDPSGGLSIQETQYF.

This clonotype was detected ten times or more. The CDR3 here is CASSLRGTGGGEKLFF. CDR3 DNA: TGCGCCAGCAGCCTTCGTGGGACAGGGGGTGGTGAAAAACTGTTTTTT. The rearrangement uses TRBV5-1 and TRBJ1-4; 11 bases agree with TRBD1. CDR1 and CDR2 (germline): SGHRS, YFSETQ. The CDR3 has 16 residues. V lost 4 bases, J lost 7 bases, and 9 bases stayed unmatched.

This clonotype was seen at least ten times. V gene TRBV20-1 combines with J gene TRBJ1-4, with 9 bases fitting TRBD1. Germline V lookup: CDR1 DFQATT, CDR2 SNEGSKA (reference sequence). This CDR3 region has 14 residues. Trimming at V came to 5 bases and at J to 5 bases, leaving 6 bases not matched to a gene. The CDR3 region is CSAPRTGANEKLFF. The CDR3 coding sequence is TGCAGTGCTCCACGGACAGGGGCAAATGAAAAACTGTTTTTT.

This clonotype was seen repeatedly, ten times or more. The CDR3 reads CASSSARTGGYNEQFF. In nucleotides, the CDR3 is TGTGCCAGTAGTAGCGCCCGGACAGGGGGATACAATGAGCAGTTCTTC. The V gene is TRBV19, the J gene TRBJ2-1; 10 nucleotides align to TRBD1. The CDR3 sequence is 16 residues long. Trimming cost V 4 bases and J 4 bases; bases outside gene matches: 7. The germline gives CDR1 LNHDA, CDR2 SQIVND (reference sequence).

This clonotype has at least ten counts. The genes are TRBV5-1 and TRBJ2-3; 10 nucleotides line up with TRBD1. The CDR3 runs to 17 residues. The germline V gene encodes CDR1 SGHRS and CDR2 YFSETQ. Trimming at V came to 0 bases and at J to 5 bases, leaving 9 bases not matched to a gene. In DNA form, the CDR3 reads TGCGCCAGCAGCTTGGCTGCGGGACAGGGGACAGGAGATACGCAGTATTTT. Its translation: CASSLAAGQGTGDTQYF.

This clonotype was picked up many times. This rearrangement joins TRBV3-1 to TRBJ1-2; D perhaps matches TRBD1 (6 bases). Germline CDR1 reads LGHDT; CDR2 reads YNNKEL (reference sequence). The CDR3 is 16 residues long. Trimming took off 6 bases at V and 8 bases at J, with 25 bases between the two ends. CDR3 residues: CASSQNEDTGHRGYTF. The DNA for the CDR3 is TGTGCCAGCAGTCAAAACGAAGACACGGGACACCGGGGCTACACCTTC. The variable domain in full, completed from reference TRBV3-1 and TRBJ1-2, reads DTAVSQTPKYLVTQMGNDKSIKCEQNLGHDTMYWYKQDSKKFLKIMFSYNNKELIINETVPNRFSPKSPDKAHLNLHINSLELGDSAVYFCASSQNEDTGHRGYTFGSGTRLTVV.

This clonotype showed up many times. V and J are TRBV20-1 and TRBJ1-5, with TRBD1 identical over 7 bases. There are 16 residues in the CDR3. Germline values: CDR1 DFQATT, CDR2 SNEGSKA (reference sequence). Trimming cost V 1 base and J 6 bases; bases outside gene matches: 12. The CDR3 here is CSARAGGGSAGQPQHF. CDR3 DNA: TGCAGTGCTAGAGCCGGAGGGGGCTCAGCTGGTCAGCCCCAGCATTTT.

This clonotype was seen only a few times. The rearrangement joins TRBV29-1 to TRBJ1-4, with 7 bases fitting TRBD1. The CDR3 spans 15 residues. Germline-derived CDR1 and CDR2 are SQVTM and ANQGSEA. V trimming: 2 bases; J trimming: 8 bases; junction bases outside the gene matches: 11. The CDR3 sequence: CSVELLGQLGEKLFF. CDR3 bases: TGCAGCGTTGAACTCCTGGGACAGCTCGGGGAAAAACTGTTTTTT.

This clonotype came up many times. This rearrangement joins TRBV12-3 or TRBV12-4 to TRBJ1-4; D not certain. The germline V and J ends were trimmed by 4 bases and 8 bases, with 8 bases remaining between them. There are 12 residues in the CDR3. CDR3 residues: CASSSPREKLFF. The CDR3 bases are TGTGCCAGCAGTTCCCCCCGAGAAAAACTGTTTTTT.

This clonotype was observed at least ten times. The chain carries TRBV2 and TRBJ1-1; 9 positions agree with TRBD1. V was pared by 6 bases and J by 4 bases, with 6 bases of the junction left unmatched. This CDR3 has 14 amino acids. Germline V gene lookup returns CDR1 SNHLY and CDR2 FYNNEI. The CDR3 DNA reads TGTGCCAGCAGCAAGGGACAGGGTGGCACTGAAGCTTTCTTT. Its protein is CASSKGQGGTEAFF.

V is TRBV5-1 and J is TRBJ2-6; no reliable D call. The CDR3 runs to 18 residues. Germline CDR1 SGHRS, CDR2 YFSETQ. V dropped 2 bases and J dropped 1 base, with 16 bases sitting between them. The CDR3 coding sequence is TGCGCCAGCAGCTTAAATCCGTCATTTAGATCTGGGGCCAACGTCCTGACTTTC. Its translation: CASSLNPSFRSGANVLTF.

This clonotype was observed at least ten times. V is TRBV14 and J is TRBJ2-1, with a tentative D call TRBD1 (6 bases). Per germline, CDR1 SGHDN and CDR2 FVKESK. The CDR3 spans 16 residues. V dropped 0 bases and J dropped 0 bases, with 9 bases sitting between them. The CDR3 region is CASSQETGSSYNEQFF. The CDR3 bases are TGTGCCAGCAGCCAAGAGACAGGCAGCTCCTACAATGAGCAGTTCTTC.

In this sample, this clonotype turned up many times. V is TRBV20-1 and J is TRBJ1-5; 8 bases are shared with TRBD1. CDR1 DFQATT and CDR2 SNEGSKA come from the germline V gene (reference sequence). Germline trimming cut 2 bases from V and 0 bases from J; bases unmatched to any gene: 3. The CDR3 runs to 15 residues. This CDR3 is CSARQGARSNQPQHF. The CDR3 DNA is TGCAGTGCTAGACAGGGGGCTCGTAGCAATCAGCCCCAGCATTTT.

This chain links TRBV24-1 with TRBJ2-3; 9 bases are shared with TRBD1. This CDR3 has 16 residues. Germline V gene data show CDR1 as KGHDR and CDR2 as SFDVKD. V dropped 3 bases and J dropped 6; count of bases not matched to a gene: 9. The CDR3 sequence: CATSDLSGQGGDTQYF. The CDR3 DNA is TGTGCCACCAGTGATCTCTCGGGACAGGGAGGGGATACGCAGTATTTT.